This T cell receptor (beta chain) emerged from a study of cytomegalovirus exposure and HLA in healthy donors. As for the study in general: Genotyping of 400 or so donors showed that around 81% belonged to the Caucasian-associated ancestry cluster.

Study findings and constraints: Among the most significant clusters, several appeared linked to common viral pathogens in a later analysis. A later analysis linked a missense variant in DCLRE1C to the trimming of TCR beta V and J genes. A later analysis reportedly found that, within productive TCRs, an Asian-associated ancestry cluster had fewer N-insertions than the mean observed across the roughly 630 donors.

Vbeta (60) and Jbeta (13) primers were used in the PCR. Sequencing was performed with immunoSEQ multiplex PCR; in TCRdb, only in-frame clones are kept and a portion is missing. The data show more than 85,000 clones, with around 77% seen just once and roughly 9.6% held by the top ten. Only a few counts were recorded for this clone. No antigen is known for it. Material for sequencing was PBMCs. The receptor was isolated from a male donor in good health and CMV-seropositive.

The CDR3 DNA reads as TGTGCCAGCAGTCCACTTCCTGAGGGACAGTATGGCTACACCTTC. It translates to CASSPLPEGQYGYTF. The chain combines TRBV2 with TRBJ1-2, with TRBD1 matching over 7 bases. With 5 bases clipped from V and 5 bases from J, the junction kept 11 bases outside the gene matches. The germline CDR1 and CDR2 sequences are SNHLY and FYNNEI. The CDR3 loop spans 15 amino acids.